A selection of T cell receptor beta chains follows, all from one sample in a study of cytomegalovirus exposure and HLA in healthy donors. Sequenced by immunoSEQ multiplex PCR; TCRdb stores in-frame clones only, minus some. Of 140,000 to 150,000 clones detected, approximately 70% appear once; the ten largest clones hold roughly 1.9%. Sequencing was performed on PBMCs. These receptors were collected from a woman between 55 and 75 years old in good health and CMV-seropositive. The CDR3 runs from the conserved cysteine through the conserved F or W. The D gene is left open where the match is weak. Rows may omit the clone size; those that give it use once, few, many or a size class.

j_call d_call clone_size v_call cdr3_aa cdr3_nt
TRBJ1-5 . few TRBV29-1 CSVVESNQPQHF TGCAGCGTTGTTGAGAGCAATCAGCCCCAGCATTTT
TRBJ1-1 TRBD1 few TRBV19 CASSQGGDTEAFF TGTGCCAGTAGTCAGGGGGGCGACACTGAAGCTTTCTTT
TRBJ2-7 TRBD1 . TRBV10-2 CASSWDRGAYEQYF TGCGCCAGCAGTTGGGACAGGGGGGCCTACGAGCAGTACTTC
TRBJ1-2 . . TRBV28 CASSFLLSYGYTF TGTGCCAGCAGTTTCCTTCTATCCTATGGCTACACCTTC
TRBJ2-3 . . TRBV10-3 CAISEPGQGSDTQYF TGTGCCATCAGTGAGCCCGGTCAGGGTTCAGATACGCAGTATTTT
TRBJ1-1 TRBD1 . TRBV9 CASSVATGGEAFF TGTGCCAGCAGCGTAGCGACAGGGGGCGAAGCTTTCTTT
TRBJ1-1 . . TRBV28 CASRTGFTEAFF TGTGCCAGCAGAACAGGGTTCACTGAAGCTTTCTTT
TRBJ1-4 . few TRBV28 CASSSGGASYHGVFF TGTGCCAGCAGTTCCGGGGGGGCAAGCTATCACGGGGTGTTTTTT
TRBJ2-1 TRBD2 . TRBV9 CASSVTSGSYNEQFF TGTGCCAGCAGCGTGACTAGCGGCTCCTACAATGAGCAGTTCTTC
TRBJ1-2 . . TRBV19 CASSIQGAGYTF TGTGCCAGTAGTATACAGGGTGCTGGCTACACCTTC
TRBJ2-7 TRBD2 . TRBV27 CASSLAGGPYEQYF TGTGCCAGCAGTTTAGCGGGAGGGCCCTACGAGCAGTACTTC
TRBJ2-7 TRBD2 . TRBV29-1 CSVAPTSGLYEQYF TGCAGCGTTGCCCCGACTAGCGGACTCTACGAGCAGTACTTC
TRBJ1-4 . once TRBV15 CATSRAKGGNEKLFF TGTGCCACCAGCAGGGCAAAAGGCGGTAATGAAAAACTGTTTTTT
TRBJ2-7 TRBD1 . TRBV7-9 CASSLTGGKDEQYF TGTGCCAGCAGCCTTACAGGGGGCAAGGACGAGCAGTACTTC
TRBJ2-1 TRBD2 . TRBV11-2 CASSSGGTSGSRVYNEQFF TGTGCCAGCAGCTCTGGGGGGACTAGCGGGAGTCGAGTCTACAATGAGCAGTTCTTC
TRBJ1-2 TRBD1 few TRBV6-5 CASSNRGDYGYTF TGTGCCAGCAGTAACAGGGGGGACTATGGCTACACCTTC
TRBJ1-4 TRBD1 . TRBV6-6 CASSLTGVNEKLFF TGTGCCAGCAGCCTAACAGGGGTTAATGAAAAACTGTTTTTT
TRBJ1-3 . . TRBV6-1 CASSEAPGNSGNTIYF TGTGCCAGCAGTGAAGCACCAGGAAACTCTGGAAACACCATATATTTT
TRBJ2-1 . . TRBV7-3 CASSLGAWDEQFF TGTGCCAGCAGCTTAGGAGCGTGGGATGAGCAGTTCTTC
TRBJ2-7 TRBD1 . TRBV18 CASSPRTGTGDEQYF TGTGCCAGCTCACCCCGAACCGGGACAGGGGACGAGCAGTACTTC
TRBJ1-3 . . TRBV5-1 CASSPQGLDSGNTIYF TGCGCCAGCAGCCCGCAGGGACTCGACTCTGGAAACACCATATATTTT
TRBJ1-1 . . TRBV7-9 CASSLRGGQNTEAFF TGTGCCAGCAGCTTAAGAGGCGGACAGAACACTGAAGCTTTCTTT
TRBJ1-4 . . TRBV20-1 CSARAEAKLFF TGCAGTGCTAGGGCGGAGGCGAAACTGTTTTTT
TRBJ1-5 . few TRBV6-1 CASIAGWANQPQHF TGTGCCAGCATTGCAGGGTGGGCTAATCAGCCCCAGCATTTT
TRBJ1-3 TRBD1 . TRBV2 CASSESRDRVGTGNTIYF TGTGCCAGCAGTGAAAGCCGGGACAGGGTGGGAACGGGAAACACCATATATTTT
TRBJ2-7 . once TRBV19 CASSFDTYEQYF TGTGCCAGTAGTTTCGACACCTACGAGCAGTACTTC
TRBJ1-2 . . TRBV9 CASTITGESLYGYTF TGTGCCAGCACCATCACGGGGGAAAGTTTATATGGCTACACCTTC
TRBJ1-2 TRBD1 . TRBV28 CASSLAGQGSTYGYTF TGTGCCAGCAGTTTGGCGGGACAGGGATCAACCTATGGCTACACCTTC
TRBJ1-1 . once TRBV6-1 CASSPQVLNTEAFF TGTGCCAGCAGCCCTCAGGTGTTGAACACTGAAGCTTTCTTT
TRBJ1-3 TRBD1 . TRBV10-3 CAISEPDRGPNTIYF TGTGCCATCAGTGAACCTGACAGGGGGCCCAACACCATATATTTT
TRBJ2-6 . . TRBV18 CASSPQGAGANVLTF TGTGCCAGCTCACCACAGGGGGCTGGGGCCAACGTCCTGACTTTC
TRBJ2-3 TRBD1 few TRBV7-6 CASAHRGPDTQYF TGTGCCAGCGCCCACAGGGGGCCCGATACGCAGTATTTT